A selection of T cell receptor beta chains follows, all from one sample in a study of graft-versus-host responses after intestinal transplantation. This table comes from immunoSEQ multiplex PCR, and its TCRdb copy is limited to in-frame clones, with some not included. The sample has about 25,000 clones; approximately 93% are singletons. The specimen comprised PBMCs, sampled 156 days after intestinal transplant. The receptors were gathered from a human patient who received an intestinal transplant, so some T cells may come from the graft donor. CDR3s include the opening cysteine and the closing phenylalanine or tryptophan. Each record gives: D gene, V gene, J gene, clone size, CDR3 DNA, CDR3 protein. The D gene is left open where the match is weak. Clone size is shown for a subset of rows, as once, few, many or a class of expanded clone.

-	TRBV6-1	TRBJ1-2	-	TGTGCCAGCAGTGAAATGTGGGCAGGGCTTAACGGCTACACCTTC	CASSEMWAGLNGYTF
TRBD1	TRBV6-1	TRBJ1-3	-	TGTGCCAGCAGTGGCAGAAGTTACAGGGGGCCTGGAAACACCATATATTTT	CASSGRSYRGPGNTIYF
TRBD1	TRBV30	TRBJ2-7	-	TGTGCCTGGAACCTGGGACAGGGCTACGAGCAGTACTTC	CAWNLGQGYEQYF
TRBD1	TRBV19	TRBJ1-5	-	TGTGCCAGTAGTGGGACAGGGAAACAGCCCCAGCATTTT	CASSGTGKQPQHF
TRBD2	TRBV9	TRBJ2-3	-	TGTGCCAGCAGCGTTGAGCTAGCGGGGGCCGGCGGAGTGGGTACGCAGTATTTT	CASSVELAGAGGVGTQYF
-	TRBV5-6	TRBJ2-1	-	TGTGCCAGCAGCTTGGACGGCCCTTCCTACAATGAGCAGTTCTTC	CASSLDGPSYNEQFF
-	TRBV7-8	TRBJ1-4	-	TGTGCCAGCAGCATATGGACTTCAACTAATGAAAAACTGTTTTTT	CASSIWTSTNEKLFF
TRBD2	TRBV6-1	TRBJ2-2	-	TGTGCCAGCAGTGAAATCCGTGGCCTAGCGGGAGGGCCGGGCACCGGGGAGCTGTTTTTT	CASSEIRGLAGGPGTGELFF
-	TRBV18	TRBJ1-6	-	TGTGCCAGCTCACCTAGCTCCTATAATTCACCCCTCCACTTT	CASSPSSYNSPLHF
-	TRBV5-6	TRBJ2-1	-	TGTGCCAGCAGCTTAGGATCCTGGGCTGAGCAGTTCTTC	CASSLGSWAEQFF
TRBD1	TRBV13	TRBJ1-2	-	TGTGCCAGCAGCCCGCGGGGACAGGGATGGCACGGCTACACCTTC	CASSPRGQGWHGYTF
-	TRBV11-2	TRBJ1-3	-	TGTGCCAGCAGCCACCTCGCATGGACAACCGGGAACACCATATATTTT	CASSHLAWTTGNTIYF
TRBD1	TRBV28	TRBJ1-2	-	TGTGCCAGCAGTACGCTCAAGGGGGCATTTTCGGCCTATGGCTACACCTTC	CASSTLKGAFSAYGYTF
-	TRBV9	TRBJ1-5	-	TGTGCCAGCAGCGCGGCAGGGTATAGCAATCAGCCCCAGCATTTT	CASSAAGYSNQPQHF
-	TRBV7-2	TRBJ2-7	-	TGTGCCAGCAGCGTCTACGGGACCTACTACGAGCAGTACTTC	CASSVYGTYYEQYF
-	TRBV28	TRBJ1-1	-	TGTGCCAGCAGTTTAGTCGGCAGGGTAAACACTGAAGCTTTCTTT	CASSLVGRVNTEAFF
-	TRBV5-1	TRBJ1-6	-	TGCGCCAGCAGCTTGGTGGAACAGGGCTGGTCACCCCTCCACTTT	CASSLVEQGWSPLHF
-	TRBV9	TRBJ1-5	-	TGTGCCAGCAGCGTAGGATTGGGCGCCAATCAGCCCCAGCATTTT	CASSVGLGANQPQHF
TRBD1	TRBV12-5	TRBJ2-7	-	TGTGCTAGTGGTTTGTCCCCAGGGGGCCCTTTCTACGAGCAGTACTTC	CASGLSPGGPFYEQYF
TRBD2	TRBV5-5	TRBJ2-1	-	TGTGCCAGCAGCCCAGGGGGACTAGCGGGAGGTTGGTATCAGTTCTTC	CASSPGGLAGGWYQFF
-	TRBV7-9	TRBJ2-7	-	TGTGCCAGCAGCTCTCCCCCTCACTTC	CASSSPPHF
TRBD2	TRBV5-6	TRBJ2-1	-	TGTGCCAGCAGCTTGAGCGGGAGCTCCTACAATGAGCAGTTCTTC	CASSLSGSSYNEQFF
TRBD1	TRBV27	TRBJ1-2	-	TGTGCCAGCAGTTTGGGTCCCGGGACAGGTGTCTATGGCTACACCTTC	CASSLGPGTGVYGYTF
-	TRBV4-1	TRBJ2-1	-	TGCGCCAGCAGCCAAAACAATGAGCAGTTCTTC	CASSQNNEQFF
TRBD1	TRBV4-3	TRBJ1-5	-	TGCGCCAGCAGCCAAGACCTAGACAGGGGAAATCAGCCCCAGCATTTT	CASSQDLDRGNQPQHF
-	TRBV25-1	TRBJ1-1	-	TGTGCCAGCAGTGAATTTATGTACACTGAAGCTTTCTTT	CASSEFMYTEAFF
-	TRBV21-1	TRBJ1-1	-	TGTGCCCGTAAGGGGACCGGGACAGGGGCATCCCGAAACACTGAAGCTTTCTTT	CARKGTGTGASRNTEAFF
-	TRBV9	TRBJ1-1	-	TGTGCCAGCAGCCCAGACTCTTTTGGGAACACTGAAGCTTTCTTT	CASSPDSFGNTEAFF
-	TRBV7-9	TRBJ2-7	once	TGTGCCAGCAGCCGGGGCTACGAGCAGTACTTC	CASSRGYEQYF
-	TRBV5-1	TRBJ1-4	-	TGCGCCAGCAGCCCAGGACGGGACGTTAATGAAAAACTGTTTTTT	CASSPGRDVNEKLFF
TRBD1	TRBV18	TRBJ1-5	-	TGTGCCAGCTCACCGACCCGGGACAGGTACAATCAGCCCCAGCATTTT	CASSPTRDRYNQPQHF
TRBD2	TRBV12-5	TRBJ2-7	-	TGTGCTAGTGGTTTGGTACTCGGGGGGGCCTACGAGCAGTACTTC	CASGLVLGGAYEQYF
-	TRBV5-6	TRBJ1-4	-	TGTGCCAGCAGCTTGGGCCCCCGGGCACTAAATGAAAAACTGTTTTTT	CASSLGPRALNEKLFF
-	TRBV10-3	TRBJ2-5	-	TGTGCCATCAGTGTTAGTAGCGAAAAACAAGAGACCCAGTACTTC	CAISVSSEKQETQYF
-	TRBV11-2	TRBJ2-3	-	TGTGCCAGCAGCCACGACTACCTGTCACCAGATACGCAGTATTTT	CASSHDYLSPDTQYF
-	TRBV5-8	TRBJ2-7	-	TGTGCCAGCAGCCTCCGGGCCTCCTACGAGCAGTACTTC	CASSLRASYEQYF
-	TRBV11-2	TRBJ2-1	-	TGTGCCAGCAGCTTAGCTATTGAGCAGTTCTTC	CASSLAIEQFF
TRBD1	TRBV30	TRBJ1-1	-	TGTGCCTGGGTGACAGGGGGAATTGGGAGCACTGAAGCTTTCTTT	CAWVTGGIGSTEAFF
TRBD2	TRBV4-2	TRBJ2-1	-	TGTGCCAGCAGCCAAGTCGTTGAACAGCGGGGGTACAATGCGCAGTTCTTC	CASSQVVEQRGYNAQFF
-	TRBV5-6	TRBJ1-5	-	TGTGCCAGCAGCTTGGCTGTACAGAGCAATCAGCCCCAGCATTTT	CASSLAVQSNQPQHF
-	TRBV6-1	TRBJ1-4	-	TGTGCCAGCAGTGAGAATGAAAAACTGTTTTTT	CASSENEKLFF
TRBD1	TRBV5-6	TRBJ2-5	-	TGTGCCAGCACCACAGGGGGCTGGCTAGAGACCCAGTACTTC	CASTTGGWLETQYF
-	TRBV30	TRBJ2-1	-	TGTGCCTGGAGTGCCACTGAACTCAATGAGCAGTTCTTC	CAWSATELNEQFF
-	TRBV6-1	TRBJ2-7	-	TGTGCCAGCAGTTCCGGGACTTCTATTTCGAGGCCGTACTTC	CASSSGTSISRPYF
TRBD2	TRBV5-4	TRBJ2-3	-	TGTGCCAGCAGCACTAGCGGGAGTACAGATACGCAGTATTTT	CASSTSGSTDTQYF
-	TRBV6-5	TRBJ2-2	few	TGTGCCAGCAGTGGGCGGGGAGACACCGGGGAGCTGTTTTTT	CASSGRGDTGELFF